Here is one T cell receptor (beta chain) with its context. Profiling relied on immunoSEQ multiplex PCR, and the TCRdb table lists in-frame clones only, not all of them. Counted here are around 200,000 clones, about nine tenths occurring once; the ten biggest clones make up about 1.4%. This sample is part of a study of control samples from healthy donors and cancer patients. The CDR3 runs to 15 residues. V gave up 6 bases and J gave up 1 base; unmatched junction bases: 3. Germline CDR1 reads MNHEY; CDR2 reads SVGAGI. The chain employs TRBV6-5 and TRBJ2-3; TRBD2 matches 11 bases. This receptor was identified in a woman aged 25 to 45 in good health. The source material was blood. The CDR3 DNA reads as TGTGCCAGCAGCCTACTAGCGGGGGGCACAGATACGCAGTATTTT. Its translation: CASSLLAGGTDTQYF.